This TCR beta chain appears in the sequencing data of a study of cytomegalovirus exposure and HLA in healthy donors. Study results and limitations: Previously analyzed data showed that most TCR beta V segments were productive at a frequency of about 87% or about 30%. A few V segments could not be told apart, such as TRBV6-2 and TRBV6-3, and were left out. Through in vitro validation, a few CMV-associated chains were shown to be specific for CMV antigens.

Comment on this clone: Its antigen is currently unknown.

The germline gives CDR1 PRHDT, CDR2 FYEKMQ (reference sequence). The length of the CDR3 is 15 residues. V was trimmed by 0 bases and J by 4 bases, leaving 10 bases between them. PCR was performed using 60 Vbeta and 13 Jbeta primers. Sequenced by immunoSEQ multiplex PCR; TCRdb stores in-frame clones only, minus some. The table has roughly 130,000 clones, roughly four fifths seen once. The sample taken for sequencing was PBMCs. The genes are TRBV13 and TRBJ1-3, with unresolved D. This clonotype was obtained from a woman between 50 and 59 years old in good health and CMV-seropositive. CDR3: CASSLGGVAGNTIYF. Written as DNA, the CDR3 is TGTGCCAGCAGCTTAGGTGGTGTAGCCGGAAACACCATATATTTT.